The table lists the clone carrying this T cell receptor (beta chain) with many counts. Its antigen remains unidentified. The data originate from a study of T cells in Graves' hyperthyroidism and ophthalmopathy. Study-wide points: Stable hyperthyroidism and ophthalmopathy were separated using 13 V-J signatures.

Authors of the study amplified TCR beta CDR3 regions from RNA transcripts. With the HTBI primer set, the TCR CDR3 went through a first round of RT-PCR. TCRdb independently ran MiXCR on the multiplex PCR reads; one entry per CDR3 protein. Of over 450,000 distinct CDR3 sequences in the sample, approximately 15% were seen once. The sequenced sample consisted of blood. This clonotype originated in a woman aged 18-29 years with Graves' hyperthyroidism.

CDR3 sequence reads: CASSRALASNQPQHF. The CDR3 coding sequence is TGTGCCAGTAGTAGGGCACTAGCTAGCAATCAGCCCCAGCATTTT. The genes are TRBV19 and TRBJ1-5; D gene ambiguous. The germline V gene encodes CDR1 LNHDA and CDR2 SQIVND (reference sequence). Trimming stripped 4 bases from V and 0 bases from J, with 10 bases between. The CDR3 runs 15 residues.